These 13 T cell receptor beta chains were sequenced from one sample in a study of a mutant IDH1 vaccine in newly diagnosed glioma. The assay was immunoSEQ multiplex PCR, and TCRdb's table has in-frame clones only and misses some. The sample contains tens of thousands of clones, roughly nine tenths of which appear only once. Their antigens remain unidentified. Time point reported: week 11, during vaccination. Each dose of the vaccine consisted of 300 ug of mutant IDH1 20-mer peptide, with topical imiquimod. The source material was PBMCs, sampled from a glioma patient whose treatment included an IDH1 peptide vaccine. These receptors were obtained from a woman between 35 and 50 years old with glioma.

The V call is TRBV18, the J call TRBJ2-1; tentative D call: TRBD2 (5 bases). The germline gives CDR1 KGHSH, CDR2 LQKENI. Trimming shortened V by 6 bases and J by 9 bases, and 15 bases separated the two germline ends. The length of the CDR3 is 13 residues. CDR3 sequence reads: CASSPNMSGEQFF. CDR3 nucleotides: TGTGCCAGCTCCCCGAATATGAGCGGTGAGCAGTTCTTC.

This chain uses TRBV5-1 with TRBJ2-3; D might be TRBD1 (6 bases). Trimming pared 3 bases from V and 2 bases from J, leaving 16 bases between. The germline CDR1 and CDR2 sequences are SGHRS and YFSETQ. The CDR3 covers 16 residues. The CDR3 here is CASSWLGQTTTDTQYF. In DNA, the CDR3 is TGCGCCAGCAGCTGGCTTGGACAGACAACCACAGATACGCAGTATTTT.

The V gene is TRBV5-3, the J gene TRBJ1-1, with D uncertain. TRBV5-3 carries the ORF label, with uncertain function. CDR3 length: 14 amino acids. Trimming cost V 4 bases and J 6 bases, with 16 bases left between them. CDR3 in DNA: TGTGCCAGAAGCCGAGCGACGCCATGGGCTGAAGCTTTCTTT. As protein: CARSRATPWAEAFF.

The chain couples TRBV10-3 to TRBJ2-1, with 9 bases lining up with TRBD2. This CDR3 region has 15 residues. Germline values: CDR1 ENHRY, CDR2 SYGVKD. Trimming took 4 bases from V and 6 from J; bases not matched to a gene: 7. The CDR3 sequence is CAISAPGTSLNEQFF. The CDR3 bases are TGTGCCATCAGTGCACCCGGGACTAGCCTCAATGAGCAGTTCTTC.

CDR3 coding DNA: TGCGCCAGCAGCTGGAGTAGTCGGGTCAATTCACCCCTCCACTTT. Protein sequence: CASSWSSRVNSPLHF. The rearrangement uses TRBV5-1 and TRBJ1-6; D unresolved. In germline, CDR1 is SGHRS, CDR2 YFSETQ. The CDR3 spans 15 residues. Trimming removed 3 bases at V and 7 bases at J, with 14 bases between.

The CDR3 DNA reads as TGTGCCAGCAGTGAAGATTGGGGGAGCGTTTACGAGCAGTACTTC. Its protein is CASSEDWGSVYEQYF. The V and J genes are TRBV6-1 and TRBJ2-7, with D perhaps being TRBD1 or TRBD2 (5 bases each). Germline assignment: CDR1 MNHNS and CDR2 SASEGT. The CDR3 is 15 amino acids. Trimming removed 1 base at V and 4 bases at J, with 14 bases between.

This clone appeared a single time. V and J are TRBV5-1 and TRBJ2-2, with 7 nucleotides matching TRBD1. There are 16 residues in the CDR3. Germline assignment: CDR1 SGHRS and CDR2 YFSETQ. Unmatched junction bases numbered 9, after V lost 7 bases and J lost 0 bases. The CDR3 DNA reads TGCGCCAGCCGATCTCCGGGACAGTCGAACACCGGGGAGCTGTTTTTT. Protein sequence: CASRSPGQSNTGELFF.

This clone was observed a few times. The rearrangement joins TRBV19 to TRBJ1-1; no firm D call. Germline V gene sequence: CDR1 LNHDA, CDR2 SQIVND (reference sequence). V lost 4 bases, J lost 1 base, and 7 bases lay in between. The CDR3 loop spans 13 amino acids. In DNA form, the CDR3 reads TGTGCCAGTAGTAACGGGTCGAACACTGAAGCTTTCTTT. It specifies CASSNGSNTEAFF. The complete variable domain, with remaining parts taken from reference TRBV19 and TRBJ1-1, reads DGGITQSPKYLFRKEGQNVTLSCEQNLNHDAMYWYRQDPGQGLRLIYYSQIVNDFQKGDIAEGYSVSREKKESFPLTVTSAQKNPTAFYLCASSNGSNTEAFFGQGTRLTVV.

V is TRBV30 and J is TRBJ1-1, with D hard to call. CDR3 length: 13 amino acids. The V end was cut by 4 bases, the J end by 2 bases, with 11 bases between. CDR1 is GTSNPN and CDR2 is SVGIG in the germline V gene (reference sequence). The CDR3 DNA reads as TGTGCCTGGACAGTTAAGGGTAACACTGAAGCTTTCTTT. As protein: CAWTVKGNTEAFF.

The rearrangement uses TRBV29-1 and TRBJ1-1, with TRBD1 matching over 8 bases. V shed 3 bases and J 5 bases; nucleotides not matched to a gene: 8. Germline V CDR1 and CDR2: SQVTM, ANQGSEA. The CDR3 spans 14 residues. The CDR3 DNA reads TGCAGCGTTGAGAGCAGGACAGGGAGAACTGAAGCTTTCTTT. Protein sequence: CSVESRTGRTEAFF. The full variable domain, rest sourced from reference TRBV29-1 and TRBJ1-1, is SAVISQKPSRDICQRGTSLTIQCQVDSQVTMMFWYRQQPGQSLTLIATANQGSEATYESGFVIDKFPISRPNLTFSTLTVSNMSPEDSSIYLCSVESRTGRTEAFFGQGTRLTVV.

This clone is a singleton in its sample. V gene TRBV5-1 combines with J gene TRBJ2-1; 10 positions match TRBD2. J gave up 8 bases and V 3 bases, and 26 bases lay outside the gene matches. The CDR3 is 21 amino acids. The germline V gene has CDR1 SGHRS and CDR2 YFSETQ. CDR3 nucleotide sequence: TGCGCCAGCAGCTCATTGGGGGCCCTTAACGCTAGCGGGAGAAAGGGCGATGAGCAGTTCTTC. It encodes CASSSLGALNASGRKGDEQFF.

The gene calls are TRBV6-6 and TRBJ2-3; 9 positions match TRBD1. In germline, CDR1 is MNHNY, CDR2 SVGAGI (reference sequence). This CDR3 region has 15 residues. Losses at the gene ends were 2 bases for V and 3 bases for J; bases not matched to a gene: 3. In DNA, the CDR3 is TGTGCCAGCAGTTACGGACAGGGGTGGACAGATACGCAGTATTTT. It yields the protein CASSYGQGWTDTQYF.

Note on this clone: At one boundary the junction diverges from the germline segment, which might be a read error. The chain is built from TRBV28 and TRBJ2-7; TRBD2 agrees at 14 bases. The CDR3 contains 15 residues. CDR1 MDHEN and CDR2 SYDVKM come from the germline V gene. DNA for the CDR3: TGTGCCAGCCGTTTCCCCGGGACTAGCGGGAGTGAGCAGTACTTC. It translates to CASRFPGTSGSEQYF.